This TCR beta chain stems from a study of cytomegalovirus exposure and HLA in healthy donors. Study-wide results and caveats: The analysis excluded some indistinguishable V segments, including TRBV6-2 and TRBV6-3. At a 0.05 false discovery rate, a later analysis found 18,000 or so TCR beta sequences to be associated with HLA alleles.

The germline CDR1 and CDR2 sequences are MNHNS and SASEGT. The CDR3 consists of 15 residues. V was pared by 1 base and J by 9 bases, with 5 bases of the junction left unmatched. Use of 60 Vbeta and 13 Jbeta primers characterized the PCR. Data came from immunoSEQ multiplex PCR; TCRdb stores just in-frame clones and leaves some out. The sample has 98,000 or so clones, about 83% seen once. Concerning this clone itself: Antigen unknown.

This chain links TRBV6-1 with TRBJ2-1, with 11 bases aligning to TRBD2. Specimen: PBMCs. The source of this sequence is a man between 60 and 70 years old in good health and CMV-seropositive. In DNA, the CDR3 is TGTGCCAGCAGTGAAGGCCTAGCGGGGGGTGGTGAGCAGTTCTTC. Its translation: CASSEGLAGGGEQFF.